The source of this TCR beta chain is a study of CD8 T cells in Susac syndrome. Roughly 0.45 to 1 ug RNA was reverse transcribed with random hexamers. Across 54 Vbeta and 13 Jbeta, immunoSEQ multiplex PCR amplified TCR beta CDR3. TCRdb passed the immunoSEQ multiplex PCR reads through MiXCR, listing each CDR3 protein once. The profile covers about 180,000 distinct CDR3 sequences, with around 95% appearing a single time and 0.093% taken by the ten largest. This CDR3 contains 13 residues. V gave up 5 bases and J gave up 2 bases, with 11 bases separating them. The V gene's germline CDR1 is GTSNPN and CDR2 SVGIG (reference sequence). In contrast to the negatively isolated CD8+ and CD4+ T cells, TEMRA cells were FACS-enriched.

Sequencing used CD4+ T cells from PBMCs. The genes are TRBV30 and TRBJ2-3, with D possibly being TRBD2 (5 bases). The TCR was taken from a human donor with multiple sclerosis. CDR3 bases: TGTGCCTGGTCGGGGATCGTCACAGATACGCAGTATTTT. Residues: CAWSGIVTDTQYF.